The clone carrying this T cell receptor (beta chain) was seen only a few times. The CDR3 covers 13 residues. V lost 2 bases and J 1 base, leaving 6 bases between the germline ends. The germline CDR1 and CDR2 sequences are KGHSH and LQKENI. This entry is derived from a study of blood T cell repertoires in COVID-19. Whole-study context: PBMCs, B-cell-depleted T cells, or T cells were the source of the cDNA or gDNA that made up the material.

In the original analysis: Using reference gene primer amplification, nucleated cell counts were estimated. Sequencing used immunoSEQ multiplex PCR; TCRdb keeps in-frame clones, though not all of them. V, J and clone size are taken as reported in that table, and D and trimming were inferred from the DNA itself. Among some 530,000 clones listed, less than 90% were seen once. The cohort comprised adults aged about 18 to 100 years residing in approximately 22 US areas. This receptor was taken from a woman aged 60 to 75 who had recovered from COVID-19. Sequencing was done on a sample of PBMCs or T cells enriched from blood (not recorded which). V gene TRBV18 combines with J gene TRBJ2-7, with D maybe TRBD2 (6 bases). CDR3 protein: CASSPGGSYEQYV. In nucleotides, the CDR3 is TGTGCCAGCTCACCAGGGGGGTCCTACGAGCAGTACGTC.